This TCR beta chain was recovered during a study of CD8+ T cells in alopecia areata. Findings and limits, study-wide: Persistence of many expanded lesional clones was seen in scalp and blood during tofacitinib. There was only one nonresponder, so it was unclear how baseline CD8+ expansion relates to response. Scalp samples also yield sequences of resident alphabeta T cells from normal skin.

RNA was isolated and reverse transcribed to cDNA, the sequencing template. TCRdb's copy holds only in-frame clones and misses some; the assay was immunoSEQ multiplex PCR. The table records about 160,000 clones, about three fifths of them present only once. The CDR3 length is 14 residues. V was clipped by 4 bases and J by 5 bases; unmatched bases: 4. The germline CDR1 and CDR2 sequences are SGHRS and YFSETQ. With regard to this clone: Its target is not known.

Treatment noted: oral pan-JAK inhibitor, 5-10 mg twice daily. Collection of lesional scalp punch biopsies and peripheral blood was performed in alopecia areata patients. This chain connects TRBV5-1 to TRBJ2-5; TRBD2 matches at 11 bases. Specimen: CD4+ T cells sorted from blood, collected at week 4, from a patient treated with tofacitinib. This clonotype was obtained from a human donor with alopecia areata. CDR3 amino acids: CASSMTSGVETQYF. The CDR3 DNA reads as TGCGCCAGCAGCATGACTAGCGGGGTGGAGACCCAGTACTTC.